This T cell receptor (beta chain) was profiled in a study of T-cell reconstitution after alpha-beta-depleted transplantation in children (dated by TCRdb to 2016 to 2017). Concerning the study at large: Using TCR repertoire profiling, the study quantitatively followed how T-cell immune reconstitution unfolded in children after TCRalphabeta/CD19-depleted allogeneic hematopoietic cell transplantation.

To prepare the library, PCR was applied. Instrument used: Illumina HiSeq 2500. TCR libraries were prepared with molecular barcoding, using unique molecular identifiers to normalize TCRbeta repertoire quantification. Using fastp at Q25 and MiXCR, TCRdb reprocessed the public reads and kept productive beta chains. Each record represents a unique CDR3 protein, reported with the most common genes and DNA among its rows. Recorded for this sample are 200,000 to 300,000 distinct CDR3 sequences; 8.2% of them occurred a single time. Clones ranked in the top ten supply 5% to 8% of the sample. Interpreted using the paper, the treatment or condition label stands for: allogeneic hematopoietic cell transplantation with graft depleted of TCRalphabeta T cells and CD19 B cells. The transplant recipients were children given TCRalphabeta/CD19-depleted allogeneic hematopoietic cell grafts. The sample holds many counts of this clonotype. The antigen this receptor binds is unknown. No clone much larger than this one lies a single base away; base qualities are absent.

The CDR3 runs 13 residues from the cysteine to the phenylalanine. The only DNA kept is the CDR3, 39 bases in frame from the first base. Reading the germline V gene (reference sequence) gives CDR1 DFQATT and CDR2 SNEGSKA. V is cut by 4 bases and J by 2 bases, and the space between the germline ends is 6 bases. Beyond this particular receptor, the publication reports: The apparently early recovery of alphabetaT-cell counts about two months after transplant reportedly depended on only several hundred rapidly expanded clones that came from non-depleted graft cells. Over subsequent months, a decline in hyperexpanded clone frequencies was noted, and after one year, T-cell counts and TCRbeta diversity were mostly ascribed to newly produced T cells. The high TCRbeta diversity at day 60 in some patients was ascribed to recipient T cells and intrathymic progenitors that had survived conditioning.

The rearrangement joined TRBV20-1 to TRBJ2-6, with no D gene named confidently. This sequence was found in a male patient younger than 18 who had a stem cell transplant for acute lymphoblastic leukemia, so the T cells may come from the graft donor. Material: PBMCs, mostly from graft donor cells, obtained 180 days after TCRalphabeta/CD19-depleted stem cell transplant. The sequenced DNA is TGCAGTGCTACGCCCGCTGGGGCCAACGTCCTGACTTTC. The encoded protein is CSATPAGANVLTF.